A single sample gave rise to the 24 T cell receptor beta chains below, sequenced in a study of CD8 T cells in ankylosing spondylitis. TCRdb analysed the 5' RACE reads with MiXCR anew, one entry per CDR3 protein. The sample consists of roughly 280,000 distinct CDR3 sequences, 20% of them appearing once. The sequencing sample was made of blood, either unsorted or a sorted T cell fraction (not recorded which). Receptors originate from a male donor with ankylosing spondylitis or in good health (not recorded which).

V and J are TRBV7-3 and TRBJ2-2; D remains unclear. Trimming removed 5 bases from V and 0 bases from J, with 7 bases in between. Germline V gene lookup returns CDR1 SGHTA and CDR2 FQGTGA. The CDR3 runs to 14 residues. CDR3 residues: CASSPLANTGELFF. Here the CDR3 DNA reads TGTGCCAGCAGCCCCCTCGCGAACACCGGGGAGCTGTTTTTT.

This clonotype was picked up many times. The gene calls are TRBV29-1 and TRBJ2-1; D is unresolved. Germline V gene data show CDR1 as SQVTM and CDR2 as ANQGSEA. CDR3 length equals 14 residues. The V end was cut by 5 bases, the J end by 7 bases, with 18 bases between. The CDR3 coding sequence is TGCAGCGTTCGGAAGGGCTTCAGTAGTAATGAGCAGTTCTTC. This codes for CSVRKGFSSNEQFF.

This clonotype was seen more than once but under ten times. V usage is TRBV18 and J usage is TRBJ2-1; a weak D match, TRBD2 (6 bases). The CDR3 extends over 17 amino acids. Trimming left V 1 base short and J 2 bases short, with 15 bases between. CDR1 KGHSH and CDR2 LQKENI come from the germline V gene. The CDR3 loop is CASSPQIAVSTYNEQFF. CDR3 nucleotide sequence: TGTGCCAGCTCACCACAAATAGCGGTATCAACCTACAATGAGCAGTTCTTC. Complete variable domain (other parts from reference TRBV18 and TRBJ2-1): NAGVMQNPRHLVRRRGQEARLRCSPMKGHSHVYWYRQLPEEGLKFMVYLQKENIIDESGMPKERFSAEFPKEGPSILRIQQVVRGDSAAYFCASSPQIAVSTYNEQFFGPGTRLTVL.

This clonotype has only a few counts. V and J are TRBV10-1 and TRBJ2-5; no definite D call. V was cut by 0 bases and J by 4 bases, with 12 bases left in between. The CDR3 spans 15 residues. Germline CDR1 is WNHNN and CDR2 is SYGVQD (reference sequence). Here the CDR3 DNA reads TGCGCCAGCAGTGAGTCGCCGAAAGCGCTAGAGACCCAGTACTTC. Translating gives CASSESPKALETQYF.

The chain employs TRBV7-8 and TRBJ2-5, with D possibly matching TRBD2 (6 bases). Germline values: CDR1 SGHVS, CDR2 FQNEAQ. This CDR3 spans 15 amino acids. Trimming cost V 2 bases and J 5 bases, with 15 bases left between them. Here the CDR3 DNA reads TGTGCCAGCAGCTTAACCCGGGAGCCTCGGGAGACCCAGTACTTC. This translates into CASSLTREPRETQYF.

J is TRBJ2-3 and V is TRBV20-1; D tentatively reads TRBD1 or TRBD2 (5 bases each). This CDR3 has 15 amino acids. CDR1 and CDR2 (germline): DFQATT, SNEGSKA (reference sequence). Trimming pared 3 bases from V and 1 base from J, leaving 14 bases between. For the CDR3, the DNA is TGCAGTGCTAGTCCCTCCCGGGGCCGCACAGATACGCAGTATTTT. This codes for CSASPSRGRTDTQYF.

In its sample, this clonotype was seen a few times. The chain carries TRBV11-1 and TRBJ2-2; D gene unclear. V was shortened by 1 base and J by 1 base, with 16 bases between the two germline ends. CDR1 is SGHAT and CDR2 is FQDESV in the germline V gene (reference sequence). This CDR3 spans 18 amino acids. In DNA, the CDR3 is TGTGCCAGCAGCTTAGAACGGCTTGGCGCCCAGAACACCGGGGAGCTGTTTTTT. Protein product: CASSLERLGAQNTGELFF. The full variable domain, rest sourced from reference TRBV11-1 and TRBJ2-2, is EAEVAQSPRYKITEKSQAVAFWCDPISGHATLYWYRQILGQGPELLVQFQDESVVDDSQLPKDRFSAERLKGVDSTLKIQPAELGDSAMYLCASSLERLGAQNTGELFFGEGSRLTVL.

In this sample, this clonotype turned up a few times. The chain employs TRBV3-1 and TRBJ2-1, with 10 bases that match TRBD1. The CDR3 spans 15 residues. Germline V lookup: CDR1 LGHDT, CDR2 YNNKEL (reference sequence). V was clipped by 4 bases and J by 7 bases; unmatched bases: 7. CDR3 sequence (DNA): TGTGCCAGCAGCCCCGGTGACAGGGGGCTGAATGAGCAGTTCTTC. Translation gives CASSPGDRGLNEQFF.

At least ten counts were recorded for this clonotype. The CDR3 DNA sequence: TGTGCCAGCAGCCCTCAGACTAGCGGGGGGGCCTTAAATGAGCAGTTCTTC. Protein sequence: CASSPQTSGGALNEQFF. V is TRBV7-6 and J is TRBJ2-1; the match to TRBD2 covers 14 bases. This CDR3 contains 17 residues. Trimming cost V 5 bases and J 7 bases; bases outside gene matches: 10. The germline V gene encodes CDR1 SGHVS and CDR2 FNYEAQ.

This clonotype was observed a few times. This chain connects TRBV20-1 to TRBJ1-5, with 9 bases that match TRBD1. Per the germline V gene, CDR1 is DFQATT and CDR2 is SNEGSKA (reference sequence). The CDR3 consists of 15 residues. V was pared by 3 bases and J by 5 bases, with 8 bases of the junction left unmatched. CDR3 amino acids: CSASPGQGTYQPQHF. Written as DNA, the CDR3 is TGCAGTGCTAGTCCCGGACAGGGGACATATCAGCCCCAGCATTTT.

This clonotype was detected a few times. The chain employs TRBV12-3 or TRBV12-4 and TRBJ2-1; the match to TRBD2 covers 11 bases. The CDR3 spans 15 residues. After removal of 2 bases from V and 9 bases from J, the junction contained 6 bases not matched to a gene. The CDR3 DNA is TGTGCCAGCAGTTTAACTAGCGGGAGTAGAGGTGAGCAGTTCTTC. This translates into CASSLTSGSRGEQFF.

The chain joins TRBV5-1 to TRBJ2-1, with TRBD2 matching over 8 bases. Germline assignment: CDR1 SGHRS and CDR2 YFSETQ. This CDR3 contains 18 residues. Unmatched junction bases numbered 10, after V lost 2 bases and J lost 0 bases. CDR3 sequence reads: CASSFGTPGTSSYNEQFF. DNA for the CDR3: TGCGCCAGCAGCTTCGGGACACCCGGGACTAGCTCCTACAATGAGCAGTTCTTC.

This chain uses TRBV3-1 with TRBJ2-6; D gene ambiguous. The CDR3 extends over 12 amino acids. CDR1 and CDR2 (germline): LGHDT, YNNKEL (reference sequence). Trimming removed 7 bases from V and 1 base from J, with 2 bases in between. The CDR3 is CASTSGANVLTF. CDR3 nucleotide sequence: TGTGCCAGCACATCTGGGGCCAACGTCCTGACTTTC.

The chain has TRBV5-1 and TRBJ2-3, with 15 bases lining up with TRBD2. From germline, CDR1 is SGHRS and CDR2 YFSETQ. The CDR3 covers 17 residues. J gave up 2 bases and V 4 bases, and 5 bases lay outside the gene matches. The CDR3 DNA follows: TGCGCCAGCAGCCCCCGGACTAGCGGGGGGGACACAGATACGCAGTATTTT. This encodes CASSPRTSGGDTDTQYF.

V gene TRBV29-1 combines with J gene TRBJ2-1; 11 bases fit TRBD2. J gave up 1 base and V 6 bases, and 8 bases lay outside the gene matches. Looked up from germline, CDR1 is SQVTM and CDR2 is ANQGSEA. The CDR3 covers 16 residues. For the CDR3, the DNA is TGCAGCGTCAAACCCCGGACTAGCGGGTCCTACAATGAGCAGTTCTTC. Translating it yields CSVKPRTSGSYNEQFF.

The genes are TRBV11-2 and TRBJ2-3, with 11 nucleotides matching TRBD2. Germline V gene sequence: CDR1 SGHAT, CDR2 FQNNGV. CDR3 length: 17 residues. The V segment lost 0 bases and the J segment 2 bases; nucleotides outside the gene matches: 4. The CDR3 sequence: CASSLDSGGVYTDTQYF. In nucleotides, the CDR3 is TGTGCCAGCAGCTTAGATAGCGGGGGGGTGTACACAGATACGCAGTATTTT. Drawing the rest from reference TRBV11-2 and TRBJ2-3, the complete variable domain is EAGVAQSPRYKIIEKRQSVAFWCNPISGHATLYWYQQILGQGPKLLIQFQNNGVVDDSQLPKDRFSAERLKGVDSTLKIQPAKLEDSAVYLCASSLDSGGVYTDTQYFGPGTRLTVL.

The gene calls are TRBV7-2 and TRBJ2-5, with 9 bases identical to TRBD2. The trim removed 3 bases at V and 4 bases at J, leaving 6 bases unmatched. From germline, CDR1 is SGHTA and CDR2 FQGNSA. CDR3 size: 15 residues. The CDR3 DNA sequence: TGTGCCAGCAGCTTTTATAGCGGGAGTCGAGAGACCCAGTACTTC. It translates to CASSFYSGSRETQYF.

In its sample, this clonotype was seen a few times. The chain recombines TRBV14 with TRBJ2-7; no reliable D call. Germline CDR1 reads SGHDN; CDR2 reads FVKESK. Trimming took 5 bases from V and 2 from J, leaving 22 bases between them. The CDR3 spans 17 residues. Here the CDR3 reads CASSTPRKSSDTYEQYV. CDR3 bases: TGTGCCAGCAGCACTCCCCGAAAGAGTTCCGACACCTACGAGCAGTACGTC.

The CDR3 region has the DNA TGTGCCAGCAGTTTACCCCTCACCGGGGAGCTGTTTTTT. Its translation is CASSLPLTGELFF. The chain combines TRBV12-3 or TRBV12-4 with TRBJ2-2, with unresolved D. This CDR3 has 13 amino acids. With 2 bases removed from V and 4 bases from J, the gap between germline ends came to 5 bases.

This clonotype has just a few counts. The rearrangement joins TRBV5-1 to TRBJ2-1, with D unclear. V gave up 4 bases and J gave up 0 bases, with 20 bases separating them. CDR3 length: 18 residues. Germline-derived CDR1 and CDR2 are SGHRS and YFSETQ. The CDR3: CASSRISVGSNSYNEQFF. In DNA form, the CDR3 reads TGCGCCAGCAGCCGTATCTCCGTAGGGTCCAACTCCTACAATGAGCAGTTCTTC.

The chain uses TRBV6-1 and TRBJ2-3, with 11 bases fitting TRBD2. Per germline, CDR1 MNHNS and CDR2 SASEGT. The length of the CDR3 is 16 residues. V dropped 2 bases and J dropped 5; count of bases not matched to a gene: 6. The CDR3 loop reads CASSEMGTSGGDTQYF. DNA of the CDR3: TGTGCCAGCAGTGAAATGGGGACTAGCGGTGGAGATACGCAGTATTTT.

This clonotype was detected only a few times. The chain is built from TRBV3-1 and TRBJ1-5, with TRBD1 as a possible D gene (6 bases). The germline CDR1 and CDR2 sequences are LGHDT and YNNKEL (reference sequence). The CDR3 is made up of 14 amino acids. Between the trimmed V and J ends, which lost 1 base and 9 bases, there was a span of 13 bases. CDR3 sequence (DNA): TGTGCCAGCAGCCAAGGACAGGCGGAGGGGCCCCAGCATTTT. This encodes CASSQGQAEGPQHF.

This clonotype came up many times. J is TRBJ1-5 and V is TRBV5-1, with D uncertain. CDR1 SGHRS and CDR2 YFSETQ come from the germline V gene. Between the trimmed V and J ends, which lost 2 bases and 7 bases, there was a span of 10 bases. This CDR3 is built from 13 residues. The CDR3, as DNA: TGCGCCAGCAGCTTAGGAGTCGGACAGCCCCAGCATTTT. This translates into CASSLGVGQPQHF.

V usage is TRBV28 and J usage is TRBJ2-4; 7 positions agree with TRBD1. CDR1 is MDHEN, CDR2 SYDVKM, per germline. After removal of 6 bases from V and 5 bases from J, the junction contained 7 bases not matched to a gene. This CDR3 spans 14 amino acids. This chain's CDR3 is CASSSPGTENIQYF. The CDR3 DNA is TGTGCCAGCAGCTCCCCGGGGACAGAAAACATTCAGTACTTC.